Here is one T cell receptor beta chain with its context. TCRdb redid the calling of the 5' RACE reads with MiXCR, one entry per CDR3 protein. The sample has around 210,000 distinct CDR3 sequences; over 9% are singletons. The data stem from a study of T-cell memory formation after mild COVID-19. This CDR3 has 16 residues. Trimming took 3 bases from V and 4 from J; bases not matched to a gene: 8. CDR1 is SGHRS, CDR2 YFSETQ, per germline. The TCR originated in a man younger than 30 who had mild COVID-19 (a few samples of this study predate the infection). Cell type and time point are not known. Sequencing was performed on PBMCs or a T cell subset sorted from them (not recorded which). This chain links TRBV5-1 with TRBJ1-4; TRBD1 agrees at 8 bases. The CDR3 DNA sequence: TGCGCCAGCAGCTCCTTCGGACAGGGTGTTAATGAAAAACTGTTTTTT. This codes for CASSSFGQGVNEKLFF.